Listed below are T cell receptor beta chains from one sample, sequenced in a study of blood T cell repertoires in COVID-19. Profiling relied on immunoSEQ multiplex PCR, and the TCRdb table lists in-frame clones only, not all of them. Of 190,000 or so clones in the sample, roughly 80% were seen once. Sample: PBMCs or T cells enriched from blood (not recorded which). Receptor source: a man between 40 and 49 years old who had recovered from COVID-19. The CDR3 runs from the conserved cysteine through the conserved F or W. The listing skips clone size in some rows; elsewhere it reads once, few, many or a size class.

TRBV11-2,TRBJ1-5,-,CASSPDRASQPQHF
TRBV7-3,TRBJ1-6,-,CASSLRGQGSPLHF
TRBV29-1,TRBJ1-2,-,CSVSAPGGAVNYGYTF
TRBV27,TRBJ1-5,few,CASSPGWGSQPQHF
TRBV29-1,TRBJ1-2,-,CSVEVGQYGYTF
TRBV4-2,TRBJ2-5,-,CASSQELSGSQGTQYF
TRBV5-4,TRBJ1-3,-,CASSTKTEVSGNTIYF
TRBV13,TRBJ1-3,-,CASSLGRSSGNTIYF
TRBV7-6,TRBJ1-2,-,CASSSGQGYGYTF
TRBV30,TRBJ1-3,-,CAWSQTGVMGGNTIYF
TRBV10-1,TRBJ2-3,-,CASSDIRQGMTDTQYF
TRBV7-2,TRBJ2-2,-,CASSLILRELFF
TRBV28,TRBJ2-1,once,CASSPTGTYNEQFF
TRBV18,TRBJ2-3,-,CASSRQGSTDTQYF
TRBV5-1,TRBJ1-1,-,CASSSGTLNTEAFF
TRBV9,TRBJ2-7,-,CASSVGWGPYEQYF
TRBV10-3,TRBJ1-1,-,CAINTGTGSTEAFF
TRBV6-2/TRBV6-3,TRBJ2-1,-,CASSLGERRFF
TRBV7-2,TRBJ2-2,-,CASSLFETGATGELFF
TRBV19,TRBJ2-1,-,CASSSRTSGRTDEQFF
TRBV6-5,TRBJ1-2,few,CASRDTGAANYGYTF
TRBV9,TRBJ1-5,-,CASSVDGGNQPQHF